The rows below give T cell receptor beta chains drawn from one sample of a study of human T cells and chemical hapten exposure. A single record per CDR3 protein comes from TCRdb applying MiXCR to the RACE reads. The top ten clones hold 5% to 5.5% of a sample with about 68,000 distinct CDR3 sequences, roughly 9.7% of them seen once. Sequences were derived from whole blood, sampled in connection with sensitization to the hapten diphenylcyclopropenone (DPC). The receptors were gathered from a woman aged 45-59 years with alopecia areata. Some clones in this sample may be carry-over from other donors' samples. The CDR3 runs from the conserved cysteine through the conserved F or W. Fields, in order: D gene, V gene, clone size, J gene, CDR3 DNA, CDR3 protein. D genes are given only for firm matches. Expanded clones get a size class; other rows say once, few or many, or leave the size out.

d_gene: NA
v_gene: TRBV5-1
abundance: NA
j_gene: TRBJ2-3
CDR3nt: TGCGCCAGCAGCTTGGCCGGGCCAACAACCCGCACAGATACGCAGTATTTT
CDR3aa: CASSLAGPTTRTDTQYF

d_gene: NA
v_gene: TRBV10-3
abundance: many
j_gene: TRBJ2-7
CDR3nt: TGTGCCATCAGCGGTACCACCTACGAGCAGTACTTC
CDR3aa: CAISGTTYEQYF

d_gene: NA
v_gene: TRBV4-1
abundance: NA
j_gene: TRBJ1-5
CDR3nt: TGCGCCAGCAGCCTCCGAAGGGTAAGCGACGGTAGCAATCAGCCCCAGCATTTT
CDR3aa: CASSLRRVSDGSNQPQHF

d_gene: NA
v_gene: TRBV18
abundance: many
j_gene: TRBJ2-2
CDR3nt: TGTGCCAGCTCGCGGGACGGACCAAAGGGGACCGGGGAGCTGTTTTTT
CDR3aa: CASSRDGPKGTGELFF

d_gene: NA
v_gene: TRBV12-3/TRBV12-4
abundance: few
j_gene: TRBJ2-1
CDR3nt: TGTGCCAGCAGTTTTTCCCTCCGACCTGTAACCTACAATGAGCAGTTCTTC
CDR3aa: CASSFSLRPVTYNEQFF

d_gene: TRBD2
v_gene: TRBV20-1
abundance: few
j_gene: TRBJ2-1
CDR3nt: TGCAGTGCTAGAGATTTGGCTAGCGGATACAATGAGCAGTTCTTC
CDR3aa: CSARDLASGYNEQFF

d_gene: TRBD2
v_gene: TRBV19
abundance: NA
j_gene: TRBJ2-3
CDR3nt: TGTGCCAGTAAGAGTGCGACTAGCGGGGGCACAGATACGCAGTATTTT
CDR3aa: CASKSATSGGTDTQYF

d_gene: NA
v_gene: TRBV5-1
abundance: few
j_gene: TRBJ2-4
CDR3nt: TGCGCCAGCAGCTTGACCCGTGGCGCCAAAAACATTCAGTACTTC
CDR3aa: CASSLTRGAKNIQYF

d_gene: TRBD2
v_gene: TRBV28
abundance: many
j_gene: TRBJ2-2
CDR3nt: TGTGCCAGCAGTTCCTTTCGGGAGGGCTCCGGGGAGCTGTTTTTT
CDR3aa: CASSSFREGSGELFF

d_gene: TRBD2
v_gene: TRBV7-9
abundance: many
j_gene: TRBJ2-3
CDR3nt: TGTGCCAGCAGCTGGGAGGCGGGAGCCCAAGATACGCAGTATTTT
CDR3aa: CASSWEAGAQDTQYF

d_gene: TRBD1
v_gene: TRBV29-1
abundance: many
j_gene: TRBJ2-7
CDR3nt: TGCAGCGCGGCGAGGCAGGGGGCGGGGGAGCAGTACTTC
CDR3aa: CSAARQGAGEQYF

d_gene: TRBD1
v_gene: TRBV28
abundance: few
j_gene: TRBJ1-1
CDR3nt: TGTGCCAGCAGTCCTGCTCGACAGGGAAGAACTGAAGCTTTCTTT
CDR3aa: CASSPARQGRTEAFF

d_gene: NA
v_gene: TRBV18
abundance: many
j_gene: TRBJ1-4
CDR3nt: TGTGCCAGCTCACCCAGGAGGTCCGGAGGTGAAAAACTGTTTTTT
CDR3aa: CASSPRRSGGEKLFF

d_gene: NA
v_gene: TRBV9
abundance: NA
j_gene: TRBJ2-7
CDR3nt: TGTGCCAGTAGCGGCAGATTCTCCTACGAGCAGTACTTC
CDR3aa: CASSGRFSYEQYF

d_gene: NA
v_gene: TRBV28
abundance: many
j_gene: TRBJ1-1
CDR3nt: TGTGCCAGCAGTTCAGGGTGGAAGACTGAAGCTTTCTTT
CDR3aa: CASSSGWKTEAFF

d_gene: NA
v_gene: TRBV3-1
abundance: few
j_gene: TRBJ1-5
CDR3nt: TGTGCCAGCAGCCAGTCGGACAGTAGCCAGCCCCAGCATTTT
CDR3aa: CASSQSDSSQPQHF

d_gene: NA
v_gene: TRBV4-2
abundance: NA
j_gene: TRBJ2-7
CDR3nt: TGTGCCAGCAGCCAAGATCTTGCCCTGATAAACGAGCAGTACTTC
CDR3aa: CASSQDLALINEQYF

d_gene: TRBD2
v_gene: TRBV12-3/TRBV12-4
abundance: NA
j_gene: TRBJ2-1
CDR3nt: TGTGCCAGCAGTGTTAGCGGGAGTTCCTACAATGAGCAGTTCTTC
CDR3aa: CASSVSGSSYNEQFF

d_gene: TRBD2
v_gene: TRBV20-1
abundance: many
j_gene: TRBJ2-5
CDR3nt: TGCAGTGCCAGTGATTGGCGGGAGGGCAGAGAGACCCAGTACTTC
CDR3aa: CSASDWREGRETQYF

d_gene: TRBD1
v_gene: TRBV29-1
abundance: few
j_gene: TRBJ2-7
CDR3nt: TGCAGCGCCGTCCGGGGGACAGGGCCCTACGAGCAGTACTTC
CDR3aa: CSAVRGTGPYEQYF

d_gene: TRBD1
v_gene: TRBV18
abundance: NA
j_gene: TRBJ2-2
CDR3nt: TGTGCCAGCTCACCCGAAGGGACAGCTCTTCGCACCGGGGAGCTGTTTTTT
CDR3aa: CASSPEGTALRTGELFF

d_gene: NA
v_gene: TRBV20-1
abundance: NA
j_gene: TRBJ1-2
CDR3nt: TGCAGTGCACTAAGACAGACCTATGGCTACACCTTC
CDR3aa: CSALRQTYGYTF

d_gene: TRBD2
v_gene: TRBV29-1
abundance: NA
j_gene: TRBJ2-1
CDR3nt: TGCAGCGTTGAAGGACCGGGACTAGAATTGGATGAGCAGTTCTTC
CDR3aa: CSVEGPGLELDEQFF

d_gene: NA
v_gene: TRBV3-1
abundance: few
j_gene: TRBJ1-2
CDR3nt: TGTGCCAGCAGCCAGGTCCAGGGAAGCTACACCTTC
CDR3aa: CASSQVQGSYTF

d_gene: NA
v_gene: TRBV18
abundance: few
j_gene: TRBJ1-2
CDR3nt: TGTGCCAGCTCACCAGCGGACCCTAACTATGGCTACACCTTC
CDR3aa: CASSPADPNYGYTF

d_gene: TRBD1
v_gene: TRBV7-3
abundance: NA
j_gene: TRBJ2-1
CDR3nt: TGTGCCAGCAGCTCTCAGGGGGCGTTTTACAATGAGCAGTTCTTC
CDR3aa: CASSSQGAFYNEQFF

d_gene: NA
v_gene: TRBV12-3/TRBV12-4
abundance: NA
j_gene: TRBJ1-2
CDR3nt: TGTGCCAGCAGTCCCATGTCCTATGGCTACACCTTC
CDR3aa: CASSPMSYGYTF

d_gene: TRBD1
v_gene: TRBV20-1
abundance: NA
j_gene: TRBJ2-7
CDR3nt: TGCAGTGCTAATGGGGACAGGGCCTACTACGAGCAGTACTTC
CDR3aa: CSANGDRAYYEQYF

d_gene: TRBD2
v_gene: TRBV28
abundance: few
j_gene: TRBJ2-7
CDR3nt: TGTGCCAGCAGTGGTAGCGGGAGTGGTTCCTACGAGCAGTACTTC
CDR3aa: CASSGSGSGSYEQYF